What follows are 30 T cell receptor beta chains derived from one specimen sequenced in a study of OX40 agonist ivuxolimab in advanced cancers. The method was immunoSEQ multiplex PCR; TCRdb's version includes in-frame clones alone and lacks a portion of them. The sample yields about 95,000 clones, 91% seen once. This material consisted of CD4+ or CD8+ T cells sorted from blood, taken in a trial of the OX40 agonist ivuxolimab. The receptors here all came from an adult with an advanced solid tumor such as melanoma, head and neck, liver or kidney cancer.

The chain recombines TRBV18 with TRBJ1-5, with D hard to call. CDR3 length equals 13 residues. Trimming left V 4 bases short and J 8 bases short, with 12 bases between. CDR1 is KGHSH, CDR2 LQKENI, per germline. In nucleotides, the CDR3 is TGTGCCAGCTCACAGGGAAGCCAGGAGCCCCAGCATTTT. It translates to CASSQGSQEPQHF.

V gene TRBV10-3 combines with J gene TRBJ1-5; D not certain. Germline values: CDR1 ENHRY, CDR2 SYGVKD. The CDR3 runs 16 residues. The V end lost 3 bases, the J end lost 0 bases, and 12 bases lay between the germline ends. This chain's CDR3 is CAISEEGPDSNQPQHF. The CDR3 DNA reads as TGTGCCATCAGTGAAGAAGGCCCCGATAGCAATCAGCCCCAGCATTTT.

DNA of the CDR3: TGTGCCAGCAGTTTGCTGCTAGCGGGAGGGCTGAGTGAGCAGTTCTTC. This sequence encodes CASSLLLAGGLSEQFF. The chain links TRBV27 to TRBJ2-1; 12 nucleotides agree with TRBD2. The CDR3 covers 16 residues. Germline V gene sequence: CDR1 MNHEY, CDR2 SMNVEV (reference sequence). Losses at the gene ends were 3 bases for V and 9 bases for J; bases not matched to a gene: 9.

The chain is built from TRBV10-3 and TRBJ1-2; D perhaps matches TRBD1 (5 bases). The CDR3 runs 13 residues. CDR1 is ENHRY and CDR2 is SYGVKD in the germline V gene. The V gene lost 4 bases and the J gene lost 2 bases, with 8 bases spanning the gap. DNA for the CDR3: TGTGCCATCAGTGTAGGGGAAAACTATGGCTACACCTTC. Encoded protein: CAISVGENYGYTF.

The V gene is TRBV7-9, the J gene TRBJ2-7; D is unclear. V lost 3 bases and J lost 1, with 1 base in between. CDR1 and CDR2 from the germline V gene are SEHNR and FQNEAQ (reference sequence). This CDR3 has 11 residues. The CDR3 bases are TGTGCCAGCAGCTTTTCCTACGAGCAGTACTTC. Protein product: CASSFSYEQYF.

In DNA form, the CDR3 reads TGCGCCAGCAGCTTCGGACTAGCGGGAGGGTTAGAGCAGTACTTC. Protein product: CASSFGLAGGLEQYF. This chain joins TRBV5-1 and TRBJ2-7, with 15 bases matching TRBD2. This CDR3 comprises 15 residues. Germline CDR1 is SGHRS and CDR2 is YFSETQ. V was pared by 2 bases and J by 7 bases, with 4 bases of the junction left unmatched. The full variable domain, rest sourced from reference TRBV5-1 and TRBJ2-7, is KAGVTQTPRYLIKTRGQQVTLSCSPISGHRSVSWYQQTPGQGLQFLFEYFSETQRNKGNFPGRFSGRQFSNSRSEMNVSTLELGDSALYLCASSFGLAGGLEQYFGPGTRLTVT.

The chain carries TRBV5-5 and TRBJ2-5, with D unresolved. The CDR3 loop spans 15 amino acids. V lost 4 bases to trimming and J lost 1 base, with 14 bases between them. In germline, CDR1 is SGHKS, CDR2 YYEKEE (reference sequence). The CDR3 nucleotides are TGTGCCAGCAGCACCCATGGCACAACCCAAGAGACCCAGTACTTC. Protein sequence: CASSTHGTTQETQYF.

This clone was picked up one time. The CDR3 DNA reads TGTGCCAGCAGTACGTCTAGCACAGATACGCAGTATTTT. This encodes CASSTSSTDTQYF. V and J are TRBV28 and TRBJ2-3; no clear D. V lost 5 bases and J 0 bases, leaving 6 bases between the germline ends. The CDR3 runs 13 residues. Germline V lookup: CDR1 MDHEN, CDR2 SYDVKM.

The gene calls are TRBV5-4 and TRBJ1-2; D possibly corresponds to TRBD1 (5 bases). This CDR3 has 13 residues. Per the germline V gene, CDR1 is SGHNT and CDR2 is YYREEE (reference sequence). The ends were cut back, 4 bases at V and 0 bases at J, with 7 bases in the middle. CDR3 loop: CASSRDSNYGYTF. CDR3 nucleotide sequence: TGTGCCAGCAGCCGGGACTCTAACTATGGCTACACCTTC.

V gene TRBV28 combines with J gene TRBJ1-4; maybe TRBD1 (5 bases). The CDR3 length is 16 residues. In germline, CDR1 is MDHEN, CDR2 SYDVKM. With 2 bases removed from V and 4 bases from J, the gap between germline ends came to 14 bases. The DNA of the CDR3 is TGTGCCAGCAGTTTACCAGGGAGGCGAGTTAATGAAAAACTGTTTTTT. Protein: CASSLPGRRVNEKLFF. Full variable domain (missing parts from reference TRBV28 and TRBJ1-4): DVKVTQSSRYLVKRTGEKVFLECVQDMDHENMFWYRQDPGLGLRLIYFSYDVKMKEKGDIPEGYSVSREKKERFSLILESASTNQTSMYLCASSLPGRRVNEKLFFGSGTQLSVL.

V is TRBV27 and J is TRBJ2-5; D is perhaps TRBD1 (5 bases). With 5 bases removed from V and 4 bases from J, the gap between germline ends came to 17 bases. This CDR3 spans 15 amino acids. CDR1 and CDR2 (germline): MNHEY, SMNVEV (reference sequence). CDR3 DNA sequence: TGTGCCAGCAGTCAAACCAGGGTTTTGGGAGAGACCCAGTACTTC. Its translation: CASSQTRVLGETQYF.

In this sample, this clone turned up once. This chain connects TRBV25-1 to TRBJ2-1; D not certain. This CDR3 is 16 amino acids long. Trimming removed 2 bases at V and 0 bases at J, with 11 bases between. Germline V CDR1 and CDR2: MGHDK, SYGVNS. CDR3 in amino acids: CASSEPAISSYNEQFF. CDR3 DNA: TGTGCCAGCAGTGAACCTGCGATCAGCTCCTACAATGAGCAGTTCTTC.

The chain couples TRBV19 to TRBJ1-5; no firm D call. The length of the CDR3 is 15 residues. Germline assignment: CDR1 LNHDA and CDR2 SQIVND (reference sequence). V lost 0 bases to trimming and J lost 4 bases, with 10 bases between them. The CDR3 is CASSIEGLANQPQHF. As DNA, the CDR3 is TGTGCCAGTAGTATAGAGGGGTTGGCGAATCAGCCCCAGCATTTT.

This clone was detected only once. V is TRBV5-1 and J is TRBJ2-2; 13 bases map to TRBD2. Looked up from germline, CDR1 is SGHRS and CDR2 is YFSETQ. The CDR3 extends over 17 amino acids. The trim removed 4 bases at V and 10 bases at J, leaving 13 bases unmatched. The CDR3 loop reads CASSPRQTSGRPEELFF. DNA of the CDR3: TGCGCCAGCAGCCCAAGGCAGACTAGCGGGAGGCCTGAGGAGCTGTTTTTT.

The chain is built from TRBV4-3 and TRBJ2-6, with 8 bases fitting TRBD1. V was clipped by 4 bases and J by 2 bases; unmatched bases: 4. The CDR3 totals 16 residues. The germline V gene encodes CDR1 LGHNA and CDR2 YSLEER. CDR3 in amino acids: CASSRDRSAGANVLTF. CDR3 DNA: TGCGCCAGCAGCCGGGACAGGAGCGCTGGGGCCAACGTCCTGACTTTC.

The chain combines TRBV7-2 with TRBJ2-5; weak D call: TRBD1 (5 bases). The J call is doubtful: the DNA matches TRBJ2-7 better. The CDR3 sequence is 13 residues long. Germline V gives CDR1 SGHTA, CDR2 FQGNSA. CDR3 DNA sequence: TGTGCCAGCAGCTTTACAGGCTCCTACGAGCAGTACTTC. This gives the protein CASSFTGSYEQYF.

The chain carries TRBV28 and TRBJ1-5, with D uncertain. Trimming cost V 6 bases and J 0 bases, with 12 bases left between them. Germline CDR1 and CDR2: MDHEN and SYDVKM. CDR3 length: 15 residues. The CDR3 protein is CASSPAGLSNQPQHF. Written as DNA, the CDR3 is TGTGCCAGCAGCCCGGCAGGACTTAGCAATCAGCCCCAGCATTTT.

The chain recombines TRBV19 with TRBJ2-7; 10 nucleotides align to TRBD2. This CDR3 is built from 13 residues. J lost 3 bases, V lost 4 bases, and 0 bases had no gene match. In germline, CDR1 is LNHDA, CDR2 SQIVND (reference sequence). CDR3 amino acids: CASSTSGSYEQYF. The CDR3 nucleotides read TGTGCCAGTAGTACTAGCGGGAGCTACGAGCAGTACTTC.

This chain joins TRBV25-1 and TRBJ2-2; TRBD1 might be the D (5 bases). Trimming removed 1 base from V and 4 bases from J, with 10 bases in between. Per germline, CDR1 MGHDK and CDR2 SYGVNS. The CDR3 is made up of 15 amino acids. Here the CDR3 DNA reads TGTGCCAGCAGTGAATCTCGGACATCCACCGGGGAGCTGTTTTTT. It is translated as CASSESRTSTGELFF.

J is TRBJ1-2 and V is TRBV6-6, with 7 bases fitting TRBD1. J was trimmed by 11 bases and V by 6 bases; bases with no gene match: 6. The CDR3 runs to 11 residues. In germline, CDR1 is MNHNY, CDR2 SVGAGI (reference sequence). The CDR3 region is CASSTGDGYTF. The CDR3 DNA follows: TGTGCCAGCAGCACAGGGGACGGTTACACCTTC.

The chain couples TRBV21-1 to TRBJ1-5. TRBV21-1 is given as a pseudogene. CDR3 length: 17 residues. The CDR3 loop is CASSKGDLLRGNQPQHF. The DNA of the CDR3 is TGTGCCAGCAGCAAAGGGGACCTACTCCGGGGAAATCAGCCCCAGCATTTT.

The genes are TRBV6-1 and TRBJ2-7; 9 bases map to TRBD1. CDR1 is MNHNS, CDR2 SASEGT, per germline. V was pared by 5 bases and J by 8 bases, with 13 bases of the junction left unmatched. The CDR3 runs to 15 residues. The DNA for the CDR3 is TGTGCCAGCAGTAGCAGGGGACAGGGAGGAGAGAAGCAGTACTTC. Translation: CASSSRGQGGEKQYF.

The genes are TRBV19 and TRBJ2-5, with 8 nucleotides matching TRBD2. Trimming at V came to 7 bases and at J to 5 bases, leaving 6 bases not matched to a gene. The CDR3 runs 13 residues. Germline V lookup: CDR1 LNHDA, CDR2 SQIVND (reference sequence). The CDR3 loop reads CASTPRGGETQYF. Here the CDR3 DNA reads TGTGCCAGTACCCCCCGGGGGGGCGAGACCCAGTACTTC.

The rearrangement joins TRBV18 to TRBJ1-5, with D possibly matching TRBD1 (6 bases). V shed 3 bases and J shed 4 bases, with 13 bases lying between them. Germline assignment: CDR1 KGHSH and CDR2 LQKENI. The CDR3 consists of 15 residues. The CDR3 DNA follows: TGTGCCAGCTCACCGTCAGGGACATCTAATCAGCCCCAGCATTTT. Amino acid sequence: CASSPSGTSNQPQHF.

J is TRBJ2-6 and V is TRBV18; weak D call: TRBD2 (6 bases). V was clipped by 3 bases and J by 0 bases, with 15 bases between them. CDR3 length: 18 amino acids. Germline CDR1 and CDR2: KGHSH and LQKENI. The chain's CDR3 is CASSPLEGGGSGANVLTF. In DNA form, the CDR3 reads TGTGCCAGCTCACCTCTGGAGGGAGGAGGCTCTGGGGCCAACGTCCTGACTTTC.

The chain employs TRBV19 and TRBJ1-1; 8 bases match TRBD1. There are 12 residues in the CDR3. Trimming took 8 bases from V and 6 from J; bases not matched to a gene: 5. CDR1 is LNHDA, CDR2 SQIVND, per germline (reference sequence). The CDR3 loop reads CASFRQGSEAFF. CDR3 DNA: TGTGCCAGTTTCCGACAGGGGTCTGAAGCTTTCTTT.

The chain couples TRBV7-9 to TRBJ2-6, with D possibly matching TRBD1 (5 bases). In germline, CDR1 is SEHNR, CDR2 FQNEAQ (reference sequence). Trimming pared 5 bases from V and 4 bases from J, leaving 12 bases between. The CDR3 totals 15 residues. CDR3 sequence (DNA): TGTGCCAGCAGCCCGACAGTACGCGGGGCCAACGTCCTGACTTTC. Translation gives CASSPTVRGANVLTF. The entire variable domain, with the rest obtained from reference TRBV7-9 and TRBJ2-6, is as follows: DTGVSQNPRHKITKRGQNVTFRCDPISEHNRLYWYRQTLGQGPEFLTYFQNEAQLEKSRLLSDRFSAERPKGSFSTLEIQRTEQGDSAMYLCASSPTVRGANVLTFGAGSRLTVL.

The gene calls are TRBV4-3 and TRBJ2-3; 7 bases agree with TRBD1. CDR1 is LGHNA, CDR2 YSLEER, per germline. Trimming cost V 6 bases and J 2 bases; bases outside gene matches: 11. The CDR3 has 16 residues. CDR3 sequence reads: CASSQSGQANTDTQYF. The DNA of the CDR3 is TGCGCCAGCAGTCAAAGCGGACAGGCCAACACAGATACGCAGTATTTT.

The chain links TRBV28 to TRBJ1-1; D remains ambiguous. Trimming took 5 bases from V and 0 from J, leaving 7 bases between them. CDR3 length: 13 residues. Germline assignment: CDR1 MDHEN and CDR2 SYDVKM. The CDR3 nucleotides read TGTGCCAGCAGTCCAATCATGAACACTGAAGCTTTCTTT. This translates into CASSPIMNTEAFF.

The genes are TRBV7-9 and TRBJ2-5, with TRBD2 matching over 12 bases. The germline gives CDR1 SEHNR, CDR2 FQNEAQ (reference sequence). Germline trimming cut 10 bases from V and 4 bases from J; bases unmatched to any gene: 7. This CDR3 region has 14 residues. This chain's CDR3 is CATKLAGGGETQYF. The CDR3 DNA sequence: TGTGCCACCAAGCTAGCGGGAGGGGGAGAGACCCAGTACTTC.